The TCR beta chain under discussion was sequenced for a study of early T cells in non-severe SARS-CoV-2 infection. This CDR3 comprises 15 residues. The V and J ends lost 1 base and 3 bases, in that order; junction bases with no gene match: 2. TCRdb reprocessed the 5' RACE reads with MiXCR, giving one entry per CDR3 protein. The sample has 85,000 to 90,000 distinct CDR3 sequences; approximately 15% are singletons. This chain uses TRBV12-3 or TRBV12-4 with TRBJ2-3; 9 bases match TRBD1. Sequencing input: whole blood. The clonotype was recovered from an adult who was a healthcare worker with PCR-confirmed SARS-CoV-2 infection or an uninfected control (not recorded which). CDR3 coding DNA: TGTGCCAGCAGTTTAGACAGGGGGCTAACAGATACGCAGTATTTT. Residues: CASSLDRGLTDTQYF.